This T cell receptor beta chain was recovered during a study of blood T cell repertoires in COVID-19. Study background: Researchers got acute and convalescent COVID-19 samples from the United States, Italy and Spain. In each case, the material was cDNA or gDNA derived from T cells, B-cell-depleted T cells, or PBMCs.

The CDR3 contains 15 residues. V was shortened by 3 bases and J by 4 bases, with 12 bases between the two germline ends. Germline CDR1 MNHEY, CDR2 SMNVEV (reference sequence). Per the authors' pipeline: Nucleated cell number was recorded as an estimate derived from reference gene primer amplification. The protocol was immunoSEQ multiplex PCR, while the TCRdb copy is restricted to in-frame clones and leaves out a portion. V and J calls plus clone size are reproduced from that table; the DNA served to infer D and trimming. The table shows just over 60,000 clones, with approximately 79% occurring only once.

The chain is built from TRBV27 and TRBJ2-2; tentatively, D is TRBD1 (6 bases). Input material: peripheral blood. This clonotype originated in a man in his fifties or sixties with acute or convalescent COVID-19. DNA for the CDR3: TGTGCCAGCAGTTTTCAGGGGCGAGGCACCGGGGAGCTGTTTTTT. Translating gives CASSFQGRGTGELFF.